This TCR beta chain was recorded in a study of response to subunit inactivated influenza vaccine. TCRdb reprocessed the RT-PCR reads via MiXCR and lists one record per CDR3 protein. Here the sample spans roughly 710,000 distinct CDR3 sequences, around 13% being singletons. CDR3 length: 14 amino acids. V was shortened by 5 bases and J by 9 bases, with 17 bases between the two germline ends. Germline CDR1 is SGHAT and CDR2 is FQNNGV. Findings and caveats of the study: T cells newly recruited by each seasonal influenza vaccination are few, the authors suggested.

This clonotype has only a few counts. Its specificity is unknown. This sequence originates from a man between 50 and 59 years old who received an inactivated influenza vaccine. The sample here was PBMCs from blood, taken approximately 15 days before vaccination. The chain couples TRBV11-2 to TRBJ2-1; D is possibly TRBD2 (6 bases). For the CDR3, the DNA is TGTGCCAGCAGCCTCCTCCGGGAGCTGGGTGAGCAGTTCTTC. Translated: CASSLLRELGEQFF. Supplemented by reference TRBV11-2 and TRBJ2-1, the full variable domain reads EAGVAQSPRYKIIEKRQSVAFWCNPISGHATLYWYQQILGQGPKLLIQFQNNGVVDDSQLPKDRFSAERLKGVDSTLKIQPAKLEDSAVYLCASSLLRELGEQFFGPGTRLTVL.